These 27 T cell receptor beta chains share one sample of origin, sequenced in a study of identical twins. MiXCR, applied by TCRdb to the 5' RACE reads, yields one record per CDR3 protein. Among about 790,000 distinct CDR3 sequences, roughly 18% were seen once, and the ten largest hold around 13%. These same data were also listed under a study on T cells expressing NK-cell markers.

The specimen sequenced was PBMCs. The receptors derive from a woman in her late teens or twenties in good health.

This clonotype was observed a few times. The chain has TRBV12-3 or TRBV12-4 and TRBJ2-2; TRBD2 aligns across 13 bases. V lost 7 bases and J lost 6; bases outside the gene matches: 2. The CDR3 is made up of 14 amino acids. CDR3 protein: CASTGLAGAGELFF. CDR3 nucleotides: TGTGCCAGCACCGGACTAGCGGGAGCCGGGGAGCTGTTTTTT.

This chain joins TRBV12-3 or TRBV12-4 and TRBJ2-2; unclear D gene. Trimming removed 6 bases at V and 0 bases at J, with 11 bases between. The CDR3 is made up of 15 amino acids. CDR3 coding DNA: TGTGCCAGCAGAAAGGTTCCTACGAACACCGGGGAGCTGTTTTTT. Its translation is CASRKVPTNTGELFF.

This clonotype showed up just a few times. This CDR3 is CSARGWADTQYF. As DNA, the CDR3 is TGCAGTGCTAGGGGGTGGGCAGATACGCAGTATTTT. This chain links TRBV20-1 with TRBJ2-3; D remains unclear. The V end lost 3 bases, the J end lost 4 bases, and 8 bases lay between the germline ends. The germline gives CDR1 DFQATT, CDR2 SNEGSKA (reference sequence). This CDR3 has 12 residues.

In this sample, this clonotype turned up a few times. This chain joins TRBV5-1 and TRBJ2-2, with D perhaps matching TRBD2 (5 bases). Trimming removed 1 base from V and 7 bases from J, with 23 bases in between. CDR3 length equals 18 residues. Germline V gene sequence: CDR1 SGHRS, CDR2 YFSETQ. CDR3: CASSLRPGSTIIIGELFF. Written as DNA, the CDR3 is TGCGCCAGCAGCTTGCGTCCGGGGTCTACGATTATTATCGGGGAGCTGTTTTTT.

This clonotype was counted ten times or more. This sequence joins TRBV5-1 and TRBJ1-1, with TRBD1 matching over 7 bases. The germline CDR1 and CDR2 sequences are SGHRS and YFSETQ. Germline trimming cut 2 bases from V and 0 bases from J; bases unmatched to any gene: 4. CDR3 size: 15 residues. CDR3 residues: CASSLRQGLNTEAFF. CDR3 DNA: TGCGCCAGCAGCTTAAGACAGGGATTGAACACTGAAGCTTTCTTT.

The chain employs TRBV29-1 and TRBJ2-5, with D perhaps matching TRBD1 (5 bases). Trimming removed 4 bases at V and 5 bases at J, with 8 bases between. The CDR3 runs to 11 residues. Germline assignment: CDR1 SQVTM and CDR2 ANQGSEA. CDR3 region: CSVVGLETQYF. The CDR3 region has the DNA TGCAGCGTTGTGGGGCTTGAGACCCAGTACTTC.

This rearrangement joins TRBV7-2 to TRBJ2-3; D is ambiguous. The germline CDR1 and CDR2 sequences are SGHTA and FQGNSA. The CDR3 is 14 amino acids. V lost 8 bases to trimming and J lost 1 base, with 13 bases between them. The CDR3: CASLVGPGTDTQYF. The CDR3 bases are TGTGCCAGCTTGGTAGGTCCTGGCACAGATACGCAGTATTTT.

The chain uses TRBV18 and TRBJ2-5; TRBD2 matches at 8 bases. From germline, CDR1 is KGHSH and CDR2 LQKENI. After removal of 3 bases from V and 4 bases from J, the junction contained 1 base not matched to a gene. CDR3 length: 13 residues. The DNA of the CDR3 is TGTGCCAGCTCACCGGGACTAGGAGAGACCCAGTACTTC. It codes for CASSPGLGETQYF.

The rearrangement links TRBV6-5 to TRBJ2-7; 15 bases align to TRBD2. Germline CDR1 MNHEY, CDR2 SVGAGI. Trimming took 3 bases from V and 6 from J; bases not matched to a gene: 9. The CDR3 covers 17 residues. The CDR3 nucleotides read TGTGCCAGCAGTTATGTAGGGACTAGCGGGAGGTTGGGCGAGCAGTACTTC. Translating gives CASSYVGTSGRLGEQYF.

This clonotype turned up a few times. The chain couples TRBV12-3 or TRBV12-4 to TRBJ1-2, with unresolved D. CDR3 length: 12 residues. V lost 3 bases to trimming and J lost 7 bases, with 9 bases between them. CDR3 region: CASSFGQSGYTF. CDR3 in DNA: TGTGCCAGCAGTTTCGGGCAAAGTGGCTACACCTTC.

This clonotype occurred a few times. This chain joins TRBV7-2 and TRBJ2-6; unclear D gene. V lost 2 bases and J 0 bases, leaving 5 bases between the germline ends. This CDR3 is 15 amino acids long. CDR1 and CDR2 from the germline V gene are SGHTA and FQGNSA. CDR3 protein: CASSLRRSGANVLTF. In DNA form, the CDR3 reads TGTGCCAGCAGCTTAAGGCGCTCTGGGGCCAACGTCCTGACTTTC.

The chain carries TRBV12-3 or TRBV12-4 and TRBJ2-5; 9 bases align to TRBD1. V shed 6 bases and J 1 base; nucleotides not matched to a gene: 9. The CDR3 is 16 amino acids. The CDR3, as DNA: TGTGCCAGCAGCCGCCCGGGACAGGGTGTCCAAGAGACCCAGTACTTC. Translating it yields CASSRPGQGVQETQYF.

The table lists this clonotype with a few counts. The V gene is TRBV6-1, the J gene TRBJ1-6, with D tentatively TRBD1 (6 bases). The CDR3 covers 14 residues. Trimming took off 6 bases at V and 6 bases at J, with 12 bases between the two ends. The germline gives CDR1 MNHNS, CDR2 SASEGT. The CDR3, as DNA: TGTGCCAGCAGGGGAGTGGACAGTAATTCACCCCTCCACTTT. It encodes CASRGVDSNSPLHF.

The rearrangement joins TRBV28 to TRBJ1-1; D might be TRBD1 (6 bases). The V gene lost 5 bases and the J gene lost 2 bases, with 15 bases spanning the gap. CDR1 and CDR2 (germline): MDHEN, SYDVKM. The CDR3 runs to 15 residues. The CDR3, as DNA: TGTGCCAGCAGTACCCACAGGGAGGGAAACACTGAAGCTTTCTTT. Its protein is CASSTHREGNTEAFF.

This chain uses TRBV20-1 with TRBJ1-1, with D unclear. Deletions cut 7 bases from V and 0 bases from J, with 12 bases between. The CDR3 contains 13 residues. The germline gives CDR1 DFQATT, CDR2 SNEGSKA (reference sequence). CDR3 sequence (DNA): TGCAGTGTTGACCGATTAATGAACACTGAAGCTTTCTTT. As protein: CSVDRLMNTEAFF.

The chain couples TRBV27 to TRBJ1-1; TRBD1 agrees at 7 bases. V lost 5 bases, J lost 11 bases, and 11 bases stayed unmatched. The CDR3 covers 13 residues. Germline CDR1 reads MNHEY; CDR2 reads SMNVEV (reference sequence). CDR3 sequence (DNA): TGTGCCAGCAGTCCCATCCCCGACAGGGTCGCTTTCTTT. Its protein product is CASSPIPDRVAFF.

This clonotype was observed a few times. The J gene is TRBJ2-7, the V gene TRBV6-1; D may be TRBD1 (5 bases). Germline CDR1 is MNHNS and CDR2 is SASEGT. The ends were cut back, 6 bases at V and 3 bases at J, with 12 bases in the middle. The CDR3 totals 13 residues. The CDR3 nucleotides read TGTGCCAGCAGAACGCCAGGGTACTACGAGCAGTACTTC. Translated: CASRTPGYYEQYF.

CDR3 in amino acids: CSVPGLELTEQFF. The CDR3, as DNA: TGCAGTGTCCCCGGACTAGAGCTGACTGAGCAGTTCTTC. This chain links TRBV20-1 with TRBJ2-1, with 7 bases aligning to TRBD2. This CDR3 has 13 residues. Germline CDR1 DFQATT, CDR2 SNEGSKA (reference sequence). Trimming cost V 7 bases and J 9 bases; bases outside gene matches: 12.

This clonotype was found a few times. This chain uses TRBV20-1 with TRBJ1-1; no clear D gene. The CDR3 extends over 12 amino acids. V lost 6 bases and J lost 5, with 13 bases in between. Germline V lookup: CDR1 DFQATT, CDR2 SNEGSKA (reference sequence). For the CDR3, the DNA is TGCAGTGCCCCGCGGACCGGAACTGAAGCTTTCTTT. It codes for CSAPRTGTEAFF.

The genes are TRBV7-9 and TRBJ2-3; D might be TRBD2 (6 bases). Germline assignment: CDR1 SEHNR and CDR2 FQNEAQ (reference sequence). Trimming stripped 5 bases from V and 6 bases from J, with 15 bases between. This CDR3 has 14 amino acids. This CDR3 is CASSPPEGLDTQYF. CDR3 coding DNA: TGTGCCAGCAGCCCTCCAGAGGGACTGGATACGCAGTATTTT.

The V call is TRBV29-1, the J call TRBJ2-3, with D maybe TRBD2 (5 bases). Germline V gene data show CDR1 as SQVTM and CDR2 as ANQGSEA. The CDR3 is 16 residues long. V was trimmed by 3 bases and J by 0 bases, leaving 16 bases between them. CDR3 loop: CSVDFSAPSSTDTQYF. CDR3 nucleotides: TGCAGCGTTGATTTTAGCGCACCCTCTAGCACAGATACGCAGTATTTT.

The chain is built from TRBV13 and TRBJ1-4, with a possible D match to TRBD1 (5 bases). Germline CDR1 PRHDT, CDR2 FYEKMQ (reference sequence). The V and J ends lost 0 bases and 13 bases respectively, with 9 bases between them. The CDR3 loop spans 12 amino acids. CDR3 bases: TGTGCCAGCAGCTTAGGCAGGGATTCACTGTTTTTT. It specifies CASSLGRDSLFF. The full variable domain, completed using reference TRBV13 and TRBJ1-4, is AAGVIQSPRHLIKEKRETATLKCYPIPRHDTVYWYQQGPGQDPQFLISFYEKMQSDKGSIPDRFSAQQFSDYHSELNMSSLELGDSALYFCASSLGRDSLFFGSGTQLSVL.

This clonotype came up a few times. The genes are TRBV5-6 and TRBJ2-2; 7 bases are shared with TRBD2. Germline V lookup: CDR1 SGHDT, CDR2 YYEEEE. The CDR3 is made up of 16 amino acids. J gave up 5 bases and V 0 bases, and 7 bases lay outside the gene matches. The CDR3 sequence is CASSLDRLAGTGELFF. The CDR3 DNA sequence: TGTGCCAGCAGCTTGGATCGACTAGCCGGAACCGGGGAGCTGTTTTTT.

Only a few counts were recorded for this clonotype. This sequence joins TRBV29-1 and TRBJ1-3; D perhaps matches TRBD1 (6 bases). Germline V gene data show CDR1 as SQVTM and CDR2 as ANQGSEA. The V end lost 6 bases, the J end lost 0 bases, and 27 bases lay between the germline ends. CDR3 size: 19 residues. The CDR3: CSVTYPRGGEAFSGNTIYF. The CDR3, as DNA: TGCAGCGTGACCTACCCCAGGGGAGGGGAAGCGTTCTCTGGAAACACCATATATTTT. The full variable domain, its missing parts supplied by reference TRBV29-1 and TRBJ1-3, is SAVISQKPSRDICQRGTSLTIQCQVDSQVTMMFWYRQQPGQSLTLIATANQGSEATYESGFVIDKFPISRPNLTFSTLTVSNMSPEDSSIYLCSVTYPRGGEAFSGNTIYFGEGSWLTVV.

This chain uses TRBV6-5 with TRBJ1-2; D call uncertain. V lost 5 bases and J lost 9, with 13 bases in between. The length of the CDR3 is 12 residues. Germline loops: CDR1 MNHEY, CDR2 SVGAGI. Written as DNA, the CDR3 is TGTGCCAGCAGTGAGGGCGGGATTAGCTACACCTTC. Its protein is CASSEGGISYTF.

This chain joins TRBV29-1 and TRBJ2-1; TRBD2 matches at 10 bases. The V segment lost 3 bases and the J segment 2 bases; nucleotides outside the gene matches: 13. The germline gives CDR1 SQVTM, CDR2 ANQGSEA. This CDR3 is built from 18 residues. CDR3 sequence reads: CSVDGVAGGRGAYNEQFF. The CDR3 coding sequence is TGCAGCGTTGATGGAGTAGCGGGAGGTAGAGGGGCCTACAATGAGCAGTTCTTC.

This sequence joins TRBV27 and TRBJ2-5; the match to TRBD2 covers 8 bases. CDR3 length equals 16 residues. The junction had 10 bases not matched to a gene; V was cut back by 6 bases and J by 1 base. Germline CDR1 reads MNHEY; CDR2 reads SMNVEV (reference sequence). The CDR3, as DNA: TGTGCCAGCAGGCTTAAAGGGGCGGGGGGCCAAGAGACCCAGTACTTC. Translated, it gives CASRLKGAGGQETQYF.